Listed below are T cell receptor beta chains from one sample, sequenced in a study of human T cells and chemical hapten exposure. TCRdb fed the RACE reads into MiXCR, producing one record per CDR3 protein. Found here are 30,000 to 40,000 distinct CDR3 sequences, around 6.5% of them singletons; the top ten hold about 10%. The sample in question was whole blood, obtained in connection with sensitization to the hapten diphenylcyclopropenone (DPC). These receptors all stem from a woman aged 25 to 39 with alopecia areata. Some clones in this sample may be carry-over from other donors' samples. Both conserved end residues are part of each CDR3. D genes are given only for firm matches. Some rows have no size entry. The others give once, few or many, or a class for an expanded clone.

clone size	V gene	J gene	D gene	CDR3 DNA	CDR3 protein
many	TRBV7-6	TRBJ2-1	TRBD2	TGTGCCAGCAGCCACGGCGGGACTACGGACAATGAGCAGTTCTTC	CASSHGGTTDNEQFF
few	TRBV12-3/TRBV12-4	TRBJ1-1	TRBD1	TGTGCCAGCACCCGGGACAGAGAGAACACTGAAGCTTTCTTT	CASTRDRENTEAFF
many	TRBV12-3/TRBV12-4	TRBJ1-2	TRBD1	TGTGCCAGCAGTTCGCAGCTATCCGGGACAGGCAACTATGGCTACACCTTC	CASSSQLSGTGNYGYTF
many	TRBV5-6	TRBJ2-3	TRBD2	TGTGCCAGCAGCTTGGGGGGACTAGGGCCAGATACGCAGTATTTT	CASSLGGLGPDTQYF
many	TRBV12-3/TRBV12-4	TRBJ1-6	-	TGTGCCAGCAGTTTGGCCCGGGAGTCACCCCTCCACTTT	CASSLARESPLHF
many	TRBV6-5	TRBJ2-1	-	TGTGCCAGCAGTTACGGCGGCCAACACAATGAGCAGTTCTTC	CASSYGGQHNEQFF
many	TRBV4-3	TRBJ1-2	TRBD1	TGCGCCAGCAGCCCCTTACCAGGGGGCGGCTATGGCTACACCTTC	CASSPLPGGGYGYTF
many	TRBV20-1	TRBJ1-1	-	TGCAGTGCGAAGTCCCCCAGCCACACTGAAGCTTTCTTT	CSAKSPSHTEAFF
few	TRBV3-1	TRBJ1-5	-	TGTGCCAGCAGCCAAGATGAGGGTAATAATCAGCCCCAGCATTTT	CASSQDEGNNQPQHF
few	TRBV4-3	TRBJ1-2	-	TGCGCCAGCAGCCAAGATCTGGCGTGGCAGAGTAACTATGGCTACACCTTC	CASSQDLAWQSNYGYTF
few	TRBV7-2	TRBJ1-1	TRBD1	TGTGCCAGCAGCTTACGACAGGGAACAAAAGCTTTCTTT	CASSLRQGTKAFF
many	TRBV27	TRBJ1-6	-	TGTGCCAGCAGTTTTCGGGCCACCAATTCACCCCTCCACTTT	CASSFRATNSPLHF
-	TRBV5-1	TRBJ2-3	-	TGCGCCAGCAGCTTGGTTCTGGGGTTCACAGATACGCAGTATTTT	CASSLVLGFTDTQYF
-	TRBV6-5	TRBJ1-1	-	TGTGCCAGCAGTCCCGGTGTAGGGAGCACTGAAGCTTTCTTT	CASSPGVGSTEAFF